The entry below describes one T cell receptor beta chain. Its antigen is not known. Since a much larger clone is just one base distant, this may be a read error. From germline, CDR1 is LGHDT and CDR2 YNNKEL (reference sequence). This CDR3 is 14 amino acids long. This entry belongs to a study of blood T cells in healthy people across ages. Findings of the study overall: Percentage of naive T cells showed a strong correlation with TCR beta diversity.

It was with a sample-barcoded 5' primer and a J-beta primer mix that a second PCR of roughly 7 to 12 cycles was run. A single record per CDR3 protein comes from TCRdb applying MiXCR to the 5' RACE reads. The table lists 550,000 to 800,000 distinct CDR3 sequences, 32% of them singletons. The genes are TRBV3-1 and TRBJ2-7; D is unclear. This TCR was recovered from a woman of 80 years or more in good health. The source material was blood. This CDR3 reads CASSQGTSLYGQYF. CDR3 nucleotides: TGTGCCAGCAGCCAAGGTACCTCCCTTTACGGGCAGTACTTC.